What follows are 28 T cell receptor beta chains derived from one specimen sequenced in a study of beta chain features in type 1 diabetes. Findings and limits, study-wide: Moderate yet significant TCRB CDR3 shortening was seen in Type 1 diabetes patients in all four CD4+ subsets.

These receptors lack a known antigen. Sequenced material consisted of expressed TCRB transcripts (all of the isolated RNA was reverse transcribed). Data came from immunoSEQ multiplex PCR; TCRdb stores just in-frame clones and leaves some out. The repertoire holds 250,000 to 350,000 clones, with over 11% as singletons. Source material: naive CD4+ T cells from blood. The receptors derive from a young man with type 1 diabetes.

CDR3 in DNA: TGCGCCAGCAGCCACCCTTTAAGCGGGAGGGGGGAGCAGTTCTTC. It yields the protein CASSHPLSGRGEQFF. V and J are TRBV4-1 and TRBJ2-1; 10 bases map to TRBD2. Germline trimming cut 3 bases from V and 10 bases from J; bases unmatched to any gene: 9. Germline V gene lookup returns CDR1 MGHRA and CDR2 YSYEKL. The CDR3 extends over 15 amino acids.

The chain has TRBV2 and TRBJ2-5; 12 positions match TRBD2. With 5 bases clipped from V and 4 bases from J, the junction kept 2 bases outside the gene matches. This CDR3 spans 14 amino acids. The germline V gene encodes CDR1 SNHLY and CDR2 FYNNEI. The CDR3: CASSKTSGRETQYF. CDR3 in DNA: TGTGCCAGCAGTAAGACTAGCGGGAGAGAGACCCAGTACTTC.

This clone turned up a few times. This sequence joins TRBV4-1 and TRBJ2-5; 8 bases line up with TRBD2. The CDR3 spans 17 residues. Per the germline V gene, CDR1 is MGHRA and CDR2 is YSYEKL. The J segment lost 2 bases and the V segment lost 1 base, leaving 9 bases of the junction unmatched. CDR3 loop: CASSQAWLAGVQETQYF. Here the CDR3 DNA reads TGCGCCAGCAGCCAAGCTTGGCTAGCGGGCGTACAAGAGACCCAGTACTTC.

Only a few counts were recorded for this clone. V and J are TRBV5-1 and TRBJ2-2; TRBD2 might be the D (6 bases). Trimming cost V 2 bases and J 0 bases, with 14 bases left between them. The CDR3 consists of 17 residues. Per the germline V gene, CDR1 is SGHRS and CDR2 is YFSETQ. The CDR3 region is CASSLNPGLANTGELFF. The DNA for the CDR3 is TGCGCCAGCAGCTTAAACCCGGGACTGGCGAACACCGGGGAGCTGTTTTTT.

This clone has more than one count but fewer than ten. This rearrangement joins TRBV6-1 to TRBJ1-1, with D hard to call. The V gene lost 7 bases and the J gene lost 4 bases, with 13 bases spanning the gap. Germline CDR1 is MNHNS and CDR2 is SASEGT. The CDR3 is made up of 13 amino acids. The CDR3 sequence: CASKISGLTEAFF. The CDR3 DNA reads as TGTGCCAGCAAGATTAGCGGTCTCACTGAAGCTTTCTTT.

This clone was observed a few times. The chain combines TRBV6-5 with TRBJ2-4; 7 positions agree with TRBD1. The CDR3 has 15 residues. The junction had 7 bases not matched to a gene; V was cut back by 6 bases and J by 2 bases. Looked up from germline, CDR1 is MNHEY and CDR2 is SVGAGI. The CDR3 nucleotides read TGTGCCAGCAGACTTGACAGGGACACCAAAAACATTCAGTACTTC. Protein product: CASRLDRDTKNIQYF.

This clone appeared a few times. J is TRBJ1-1 and V is TRBV2, with D perhaps TRBD1 (5 bases). This CDR3 has 15 amino acids. The V gene lost 2 bases and the J gene lost 5 bases, with 15 bases spanning the gap. The V gene's germline CDR1 is SNHLY and CDR2 FYNNEI. The CDR3, as DNA: TGTGCCAGCAGTGAATTGAAAGGGGTTGATACTGAAGCTTTCTTT. It codes for CASSELKGVDTEAFF.

This clone was recorded a few times. The chain has TRBV4-2 and TRBJ1-1; D remains unclear. With 1 base removed from V and 10 bases from J, the gap between germline ends came to 10 bases. The CDR3 has 12 residues. Germline V CDR1 and CDR2: LGHNA, YNFKEQ. The CDR3 region is CASSQGLGRAFF. CDR3 sequence (DNA): TGTGCCAGCAGCCAAGGACTAGGGCGAGCTTTCTTT.

In this sample, this clone turned up a few times. The V gene is TRBV6-6, the J gene TRBJ2-1; TRBD1 matches 8 bases. The junction had 8 bases not matched to a gene; V was cut back by 6 bases and J by 4 bases. The CDR3 has 15 amino acids. Germline CDR1 is MNHNY and CDR2 is SVGAGI (reference sequence). CDR3 sequence reads: CASSRQGPGYNEQFF. The CDR3 DNA reads as TGTGCCAGCAGCCGACAGGGGCCAGGGTACAATGAGCAGTTCTTC.

This clone was found a few times. The J gene is TRBJ2-5, the V gene TRBV7-9; D remains ambiguous. Germline V gene lookup returns CDR1 SEHNR and CDR2 FQNEAQ (reference sequence). Trimming shortened V by 1 base and J by 2 bases, and 17 bases separated the two germline ends. The CDR3 is made up of 17 amino acids. The CDR3 nucleotides are TGTGCCAGCAGCTTAGGGCGGTCAAGGAGTGATCAAGAGACCCAGTACTTC. It codes for CASSLGRSRSDQETQYF. Using reference TRBV7-9 and TRBJ2-5 for the parts outside the CDR3, the full variable domain is DTGVSQNPRHKITKRGQNVTFRCDPISEHNRLYWYRQTLGQGPEFLTYFQNEAQLEKSRLLSDRFSAERPKGSFSTLEIQRTEQGDSAMYLCASSLGRSRSDQETQYFGPGTRLLVL.

In its sample, this clone was seen once. This chain joins TRBV18 and TRBJ2-1, with D maybe TRBD1 (5 bases). The germline V and J ends were trimmed by 2 bases and 10 bases, with 12 bases remaining between them. Germline CDR1 and CDR2: KGHSH and LQKENI. The CDR3 is 13 amino acids. The CDR3 DNA reads as TGTGCCAGCTCACCAAAACAGGATTCGGAGCAGTTCTTC. Translated: CASSPKQDSEQFF. Drawing the rest from reference TRBV18 and TRBJ2-1, the complete variable domain is NAGVMQNPRHLVRRRGQEARLRCSPMKGHSHVYWYRQLPEEGLKFMVYLQKENIIDESGMPKERFSAEFPKEGPSILRIQQVVRGDSAAYFCASSPKQDSEQFFGPGTRLTVL.

This rearrangement joins TRBV5-6 to TRBJ2-7; the match to TRBD1 covers 8 bases. CDR1 is SGHDT, CDR2 YYEEEE, per germline. V dropped 1 base and J dropped 2; count of bases not matched to a gene: 2. The CDR3 loop spans 14 amino acids. For the CDR3, the DNA is TGTGCCAGCAGCTTGTTACAGGGGGCCTACGAGCAGTACTTC. Amino acids: CASSLLQGAYEQYF.

The chain has TRBV5-6 and TRBJ2-1; 14 bases are shared with TRBD2. CDR3 length: 16 residues. Trimming took 0 bases from V and 6 from J; bases not matched to a gene: 2. Germline CDR1 is SGHDT and CDR2 is YYEEEE. The CDR3 DNA reads as TGTGCCAGCAGCTTGGCCGGGACTAGCGGGAGCAATGAGCAGTTCTTC. Protein: CASSLAGTSGSNEQFF.

This clone was observed a few times. The rearrangement joins TRBV29-1 to TRBJ2-7; 12 positions agree with TRBD2. The ends lost 7 bases at V and 4 bases at J; junction bases unmatched: 11. Germline values: CDR1 SQVTM, CDR2 ANQGSEA. The CDR3 is made up of 15 amino acids. The CDR3, as DNA: TGCAGCGCCGTACGACTAGCGGGAGTCGGATACGAGCAGTACTTC. Protein: CSAVRLAGVGYEQYF.

This clone was counted between two and nine times. The same CDR3 arises from other DNA sequences in this sample as well. The chain links TRBV30 to TRBJ1-5, with D unresolved. The V and J ends lost 0 bases and 3 bases respectively, with 6 bases between them. Germline lookup yields CDR1 GTSNPN and CDR2 SVGIG (reference sequence). This CDR3 has 13 residues. The CDR3 here is CAWSVRDNQPQHF. In DNA form, the CDR3 reads TGTGCCTGGAGTGTGAGGGACAATCAGCCCCAGCATTTT.

This clone was counted only a few times. V is TRBV30 and J is TRBJ1-5; 7 nucleotides agree with TRBD1. The CDR3 is made up of 19 amino acids. V shed 6 bases and J 7 bases; nucleotides not matched to a gene: 27. Per the germline V gene, CDR1 is GTSNPN and CDR2 is SVGIG (reference sequence). The chain's CDR3 is CACQPKPPPGQVGSQPQHF. CDR3 DNA: TGTGCCTGTCAACCCAAACCCCCCCCCGGACAGGTCGGGAGCCAGCCCCAGCATTTT. Variable domain in full (rest from reference TRBV30 and TRBJ1-5): SQTIHQWPATLVQPVGSPLSLECTVEGTSNPNLYWYRQAAGRGLQLLFYSVGIGQISSEVPQNLSASRPQDRQFILSSKKLLLSDSGFYLCACQPKPPPGQVGSQPQHFGDGTRLSIL.

This clone was recorded a few times. The V gene is TRBV6-1, the J gene TRBJ2-1; 8 nucleotides match TRBD2. The CDR3 covers 12 residues. The germline CDR1 and CDR2 sequences are MNHNS and SASEGT. J was trimmed by 15 bases and V by 3 bases; bases with no gene match: 7. The CDR3 DNA sequence: TGTGCCAGCAGTGACCGGACTAGCAGTGGGTTCTTC. Protein sequence: CASSDRTSSGFF.

This clone was seen more than once but under ten times. The chain combines TRBV5-1 with TRBJ2-7, with 8 bases identical to TRBD1. This CDR3 comprises 17 residues. Losses at the gene ends were 0 bases for V and 5 bases for J; bases not matched to a gene: 13. Germline CDR1 SGHRS, CDR2 YFSETQ. DNA of the CDR3: TGCGCCAGCAGCTTGGGGACAGGGTACGAGGGGACCCACGAGCAGTACTTC. It specifies CASSLGTGYEGTHEQYF.

The V and J genes are TRBV7-2 and TRBJ2-4; D perhaps matches TRBD2 (6 bases). V gave up 3 bases and J gave up 2 bases, with 8 bases separating them. Germline-derived CDR1 and CDR2 are SGHTA and FQGNSA. The CDR3 runs 14 residues. CDR3 loop: CASSFAGTKNIQYF. Written as DNA, the CDR3 is TGTGCCAGCAGCTTCGCGGGGACCAAAAACATTCAGTACTTC.

The chain has TRBV28 and TRBJ2-1; weak D call: TRBD1 (5 bases). This CDR3 has 12 residues. V lost 6 bases to trimming and J lost 5 bases, with 8 bases between them. Germline CDR1 is MDHEN and CDR2 is SYDVKM. In DNA form, the CDR3 reads TGTGCCAGCAGGATGGGGCACAATGAGCAGTTCTTC. Protein sequence: CASRMGHNEQFF.

The CDR3 protein is CASTQLAGGPGEQYF. CDR3 coding DNA: TGTGCCAGCACCCAACTAGCGGGAGGGCCTGGCGAGCAGTACTTC. The V call is TRBV27, the J call TRBJ2-7, with 13 bases that match TRBD2. With V trimmed by 7 bases and J by 6 bases, 9 bases remained unmatched. The CDR3 has 15 residues. The V gene's germline CDR1 is MNHEY and CDR2 SMNVEV (reference sequence).

There are a few counts of this clone. The CDR3 reads CASSGSGGKLFF. CDR3 DNA: TGTGCCAGCAGTGGGTCCGGGGGAAAACTGTTTTTT. The chain carries TRBV2 and TRBJ1-4; tentative D call: TRBD1 (5 bases). Germline V CDR1 and CDR2: SNHLY, FYNNEI. The CDR3 covers 12 residues. Trimming removed 4 bases at V and 10 bases at J, with 10 bases between.

The chain links TRBV12-5 to TRBJ1-2; D gene ambiguous. The germline gives CDR1 LGHNT, CDR2 FRNRAP. The CDR3 totals 13 residues. With 6 bases removed from V and 7 bases from J, the gap between germline ends came to 15 bases. The CDR3 nucleotides read TGTGCTAGTGGCCTGACTGCTACGCGTGGCTACACCTTC. Protein product: CASGLTATRGYTF.

This clone turned up a few times. The chain is built from TRBV28 and TRBJ1-1; possible D gene TRBD1, 6 bases. The CDR3 totals 12 residues. The germline V and J ends were trimmed by 8 bases and 1 base, with 8 bases remaining between them. Germline-derived CDR1 and CDR2 are MDHEN and SYDVKM. The CDR3 loop is CASVGQNTEAFF. The CDR3 nucleotides read TGTGCCAGCGTGGGACAGAACACTGAAGCTTTCTTT.

This clone has more than one count but fewer than ten. The chain couples TRBV9 to TRBJ1-3; D is ambiguous. The germline CDR1 and CDR2 sequences are SGDLS and YYNGEE. The length of the CDR3 is 15 residues. V was shortened by 1 base and J by 2 bases, with 10 bases between the two germline ends. The CDR3 sequence is CASSVTGSAGNTIYF. CDR3 in DNA: TGTGCCAGCAGCGTAACGGGGTCAGCTGGAAACACCATATATTTT. The full variable domain, completed using reference TRBV9 and TRBJ1-3, is DSGVTQTPKHLITATGQRVTLRCSPRSGDLSVYWYQQSLDQGLQFLIQYYNGEERAKGNILERFSAQQFPDLHSELNLSSLELGDSALYFCASSVTGSAGNTIYFGEGSWLTVV.

This clone has a handful of counts. The CDR3 is CASRSETETQYF. CDR3 nucleotide sequence: TGTGCCAGCAGGAGCGAGACAGAGACCCAGTACTTC. The chain is built from TRBV2 and TRBJ2-5; no reliable D call. V was trimmed by 6 bases and J by 4 bases, leaving 9 bases between them. Per the germline V gene, CDR1 is SNHLY and CDR2 is FYNNEI. CDR3 length: 12 amino acids. The variable domain in full, with the rest retrieved from reference TRBV2 and TRBJ2-5, is EPEVTQTPSHQVTQMGQEVILRCVPISNHLYFYWYRQILGQKVEFLVSFYNNEISEKSEIFDDQFSVERPDGSNFTLKIRSTKLEDSAMYFCASRSETETQYFGPGTRLLVL.

A few counts support this clone. The CDR3 sequence: CASSSDTYEQYF. The CDR3 DNA follows: TGTGCCAGCAGCTCCGACACATACGAGCAGTACTTC. V and J are TRBV5-4 and TRBJ2-7; no clear D. The CDR3 consists of 12 residues. Germline CDR1 is SGHNT and CDR2 is YYREEE (reference sequence). Deletions cut 3 bases from V and 4 bases from J, with 8 bases between.

This clone was counted a single time. V and J are TRBV15 and TRBJ2-7, with 7 bases fitting TRBD2. With V trimmed by 0 bases and J by 2 bases, 7 bases remained unmatched. The CDR3 sequence is 16 residues long. The V gene's germline CDR1 is LNHNV and CDR2 YYDKDF (reference sequence). The CDR3 nucleotides are TGTGCCACCAGCAGAGATTCGGTAAGCGGGGCCTACGAGCAGTACTTC. It is translated as CATSRDSVSGAYEQYF.